Each of the 30 T cell receptor beta chains below was sequenced from the same sample in a study of shared clonotypes between healthy human individuals. Only in-frame clones appear in the TCRdb table, and some are missing; sequencing was by immunoSEQ multiplex PCR. The sample includes 1,500,000 or so clones, roughly 96% of them seen just once. The sequenced material came from naive CD4+ T cells sorted from blood. Subset denoted: CD45RA+ positively selected. The receptors were gathered from a man aged 30 to 39 in good health.

The chain carries TRBV6-4 and TRBJ1-4; 8 bases map to TRBD1. Looked up from germline, CDR1 is MRHNA and CDR2 is SNTAGT. Trimming removed 4 bases from V and 10 bases from J; junction bases left unmatched: 20. This CDR3 has 18 residues. The CDR3 DNA sequence: TGTGCCAGCAGTGCCTTTCCCCTGGACAGGGTCCAAATCGGAAAACTGTTTTTT. Protein sequence: CASSAFPLDRVQIGKLFF.

V gene TRBV7-6 combines with J gene TRBJ2-1; TRBD2 agrees at 11 bases. Per germline, CDR1 SGHVS and CDR2 FNYEAQ. CDR3 length: 16 residues. Unmatched junction bases numbered 3, after V lost 1 base and J lost 4 bases. The CDR3 spells CASSLDLAGGYNEQFF. CDR3 sequence (DNA): TGTGCCAGCAGCTTAGACTTAGCGGGAGGGTACAATGAGCAGTTCTTC.

The rearrangement uses TRBV16 and TRBJ2-3; 10 bases line up with TRBD2. Germline V gene lookup returns CDR1 KGHSY and CDR2 FQNENV. This CDR3 comprises 16 residues. V trimming: 1 base; J trimming: 4 bases; junction bases outside the gene matches: 5. The CDR3 DNA follows: TGTGCCAGCAGCCAATTGCCTAGCGGGAGTGCAGATACGCAGTATTTT. Translating it yields CASSQLPSGSADTQYF.

The rearrangement links TRBV7-6 to TRBJ2-7, with unresolved D. V was trimmed by 2 bases and J by 5 bases, leaving 10 bases between them. The length of the CDR3 is 13 residues. The germline V gene has CDR1 SGHVS and CDR2 FNYEAQ. Written as DNA, the CDR3 is TGTGCCAGCAGCTTACCACCAGTCCACGAGCAGTACTTC. Translating gives CASSLPPVHEQYF.

As for this clone: Other DNA sequences in this sample translate to the same CDR3. V and J are TRBV9 and TRBJ2-3; D remains unclear. V gave up 1 base and J gave up 0 bases, with 0 bases separating them. This CDR3 has 12 residues. Germline CDR1 reads SGDLS; CDR2 reads YYNGEE. The CDR3 loop is CASSVSTDTQYF. Written as DNA, the CDR3 is TGTGCCAGCAGCGTAAGCACAGATACGCAGTATTTT.

The chain has TRBV10-3 and TRBJ1-1; no clear D. V lost 5 bases, J lost 6 bases, and 10 bases lay in between. Per germline, CDR1 ENHRY and CDR2 SYGVKD. CDR3 size: 12 residues. CDR3 coding DNA: TGTGCCATCAGTCCCGTTGGGGCTGAAGCTTTCTTT. This encodes CAISPVGAEAFF.

Only one count was recorded for this clone. V gene TRBV6-1 combines with J gene TRBJ2-7; D might be TRBD1 or TRBD2, each matching 5 bases. Trimming took off 6 bases at V and 2 bases at J, with 17 bases between the two ends. The CDR3 has 15 amino acids. Germline V gene sequence: CDR1 MNHNS, CDR2 SASEGT. The CDR3 sequence is CASRDLGDLPYEQYF. The CDR3 coding sequence is TGTGCCAGCAGGGACCTGGGGGACCTCCCCTACGAGCAGTACTTC.

This chain joins TRBV7-9 and TRBJ1-4; TRBD1 matches 8 bases. CDR1 is SEHNR and CDR2 is FQNEAQ in the germline V gene (reference sequence). Germline trimming cut 5 bases from V and 7 bases from J; bases unmatched to any gene: 12. CDR3 length equals 16 residues. CDR3 loop: CASSMGQVGFGEKLFF. DNA of the CDR3: TGTGCCAGCAGCATGGGACAGGTTGGATTTGGTGAAAAACTGTTTTTT.

This chain joins TRBV6-5 and TRBJ2-1; TRBD1 might be the D (6 bases). Looked up from germline, CDR1 is MNHEY and CDR2 is SVGAGI. V lost 2 bases to trimming and J lost 0 bases, with 11 bases between them. The CDR3 consists of 16 residues. The DNA for the CDR3 is TGTGCCAGCAGTTACGTCGCAGGGGTCTCCTACAATGAGCAGTTCTTC. Encoded protein: CASSYVAGVSYNEQFF.

The chain joins TRBV6-5 to TRBJ2-7, with D possibly matching TRBD2 (6 bases). The CDR3 totals 16 residues. Germline CDR1 reads MNHEY; CDR2 reads SVGAGI. The germline V and J ends were trimmed by 0 bases and 3 bases, with 15 bases remaining between them. This CDR3 reads CASSYSLGGKVYEQYF. For the CDR3, the DNA is TGTGCCAGCAGTTACTCGTTAGGCGGGAAGGTCTACGAGCAGTACTTC.

The chain links TRBV28 to TRBJ2-1; 14 nucleotides agree with TRBD2. This CDR3 region has 13 residues. CDR1 is MDHEN and CDR2 is SYDVKM in the germline V gene. V lost 6 bases and J lost 13; bases outside the gene matches: 5. CDR3 bases: TGTGCCAGCAGGTCGGGGACTAGCGGGAGTCAGTTCTTC. This gives the protein CASRSGTSGSQFF.

This chain uses TRBV6-5 with TRBJ2-7; 12 bases map to TRBD1. The CDR3 runs 15 residues. CDR1 is MNHEY and CDR2 is SVGAGI in the germline V gene. The V and J ends lost 6 bases and 1 base, in that order; junction bases with no gene match: 4. This CDR3 reads CASSTGQGASYEQYF. CDR3 DNA sequence: TGTGCCAGCAGCACGGGACAGGGGGCATCCTACGAGCAGTACTTC.

The gene calls are TRBV28 and TRBJ2-1, with D perhaps TRBD2 (5 bases). V was trimmed by 7 bases and J by 1 base, leaving 17 bases between them. The CDR3 runs 16 residues. CDR1 is MDHEN, CDR2 SYDVKM, per germline. In nucleotides, the CDR3 is TGTGCCAGCAAGGGAAGCGGTGGGAGTTCCTACAATGAGCAGTTCTTC. Protein sequence: CASKGSGGSSYNEQFF.

This clone was seen only a few times. This sample includes further DNA sequences coding for the same CDR3. The chain recombines TRBV7-2 with TRBJ2-7, with 7 bases identical to TRBD1. Germline loops: CDR1 SGHTA, CDR2 FQGNSA. Unmatched junction bases numbered 1, after V lost 2 bases and J lost 0 bases. This CDR3 contains 14 residues. This CDR3 is CASSLRTGSYEQYF. The CDR3 DNA follows: TGTGCCAGCAGCTTAAGGACAGGCTCCTACGAGCAGTACTTC.

This clone was observed once. The chain carries TRBV13 and TRBJ1-3, with D unresolved. Trimming pared 0 bases from V and 4 bases from J, leaving 25 bases between. From germline, CDR1 is PRHDT and CDR2 FYEKMQ (reference sequence). CDR3 length: 20 residues. The CDR3 bases are TGTGCCAGCAGCTTAGGCTGGGGAAATACCGAACGAAGTTTCGGAAACACCATATATTTT. Protein product: CASSLGWGNTERSFGNTIYF.

The rearrangement joins TRBV6-5 to TRBJ1-5, with a tentative D call TRBD1 (5 bases). The germline CDR1 and CDR2 sequences are MNHEY and SVGAGI. The CDR3 contains 15 residues. V lost 5 bases and J 7 bases, leaving 18 bases between the germline ends. The CDR3 bases are TGTGCCAGCAGTGCTTCCCTTGGGACGGTACAGCCCCAGCATTTT. It translates to CASSASLGTVQPQHF.

The V and J genes are TRBV25-1 and TRBJ1-1; no reliable D call. The germline CDR1 and CDR2 sequences are MGHDK and SYGVNS. The CDR3 is made up of 12 amino acids. Trimming removed 5 bases at V and 7 bases at J, with 11 bases between. The CDR3 DNA is TGTGCCAGCAGTAATGCCGGGAATGAAGCTTTCTTT. Amino acid sequence: CASSNAGNEAFF. Full variable domain (rest looked up from reference TRBV25-1 and TRBJ1-1): EADIYQTPRYLVIGTGKKITLECSQTMGHDKMYWYQQDPGMELHLIHYSYGVNSTEKGDLSSESTVSRIRTEHFPLTLESARPSHTSQYLCASSNAGNEAFFGQGTRLTVV.

This rearrangement joins TRBV28 to TRBJ2-2; D remains ambiguous. The length of the CDR3 is 11 residues. Germline lookup yields CDR1 MDHEN and CDR2 SYDVKM. Trimming removed 4 bases at V and 7 bases at J, with 4 bases between. The CDR3 DNA follows: TGTGCCAGCAGTTCGGTCGGGGAGCTGTTTTTT. This sequence encodes CASSSVGELFF.

This chain uses TRBV19 with TRBJ1-5; D gene uncertain. In germline, CDR1 is LNHDA, CDR2 SQIVND (reference sequence). V lost 3 bases to trimming and J lost 2 bases, with 8 bases between them. The CDR3 loop spans 14 amino acids. CDR3 nucleotides: TGTGCCAGTAGTATGTCAAGGGGCAATCAGCCCCAGCATTTT. Its translation is CASSMSRGNQPQHF.

The J gene is TRBJ2-7, the V gene TRBV11-2; D is ambiguous. V was clipped by 5 bases and J by 3 bases, with 11 bases between them. CDR1 and CDR2 (germline): SGHAT, FQNNGV. The CDR3 totals 13 residues. CDR3 in amino acids: CASSHSEYYEQYF. The CDR3 region has the DNA TGTGCCAGCAGCCATTCAGAGTACTACGAGCAGTACTTC.

The chain combines TRBV11-2 with TRBJ2-3, with 7 bases matching TRBD1. The CDR3 is made up of 19 amino acids. CDR1 is SGHAT, CDR2 FQNNGV, per germline. The junction had 19 bases not matched to a gene; V was cut back by 5 bases and J by 2 bases. CDR3 coding DNA: TGTGCCAGCAGCGATCAAATTGGACAGGCCTCTTTTACCACAGATACGCAGTATTTT. It yields the protein CASSDQIGQASFTTDTQYF.

Worth noting for this clone: This sample includes further DNA sequences coding for the same CDR3. The V and J genes are TRBV6-1 and TRBJ1-1; D unresolved. This CDR3 spans 13 amino acids. In germline, CDR1 is MNHNS, CDR2 SASEGT. V lost 2 bases, J lost 1 base, and 5 bases lay in between. CDR3 sequence (DNA): TGTGCCAGCAGTGAACGGGGGAACACTGAAGCTTTCTTT. It specifies CASSERGNTEAFF.

The gene calls are TRBV2 and TRBJ2-1; D is undetermined. The CDR3 runs to 13 residues. V was clipped by 1 base and J by 2 bases, with 3 bases between them. CDR1 and CDR2 (germline): SNHLY, FYNNEI. The CDR3 region has the DNA TGTGCCAGCAGTGAAGAGACCTACAATGAGCAGTTCTTC. Translated, it gives CASSEETYNEQFF.

V and J are TRBV7-9 and TRBJ2-1; D remains ambiguous. Germline-derived CDR1 and CDR2 are SEHNR and FQNEAQ (reference sequence). The CDR3 has 14 amino acids. The germline V and J ends were trimmed by 5 bases and 0 bases, with 8 bases remaining between them. CDR3 protein: CASSHGSSYNEQFF. The CDR3 DNA follows: TGTGCCAGCAGCCACGGAAGCTCCTACAATGAGCAGTTCTTC.

The rearrangement uses TRBV5-1 and TRBJ2-5; a weak D match, TRBD2 (5 bases). V shed 3 bases and J shed 4 bases, with 13 bases lying between them. The CDR3 spans 14 residues. The V gene's germline CDR1 is SGHRS and CDR2 YFSETQ. The CDR3 protein is CASSSQSGPETQYF. The CDR3 bases are TGCGCCAGCAGCTCGCAAAGCGGCCCAGAGACCCAGTACTTC.

The rearrangement uses TRBV5-4 and TRBJ2-5; no definite D call. There are 13 residues in the CDR3. CDR1 is SGHNT, CDR2 YYREEE, per germline (reference sequence). V was clipped by 1 base and J by 2 bases, with 6 bases between them. CDR3 residues: CASSLFLQETQYF. CDR3 coding DNA: TGTGCCAGCAGCTTGTTCCTTCAAGAGACCCAGTACTTC. Supplemented by reference TRBV5-4 and TRBJ2-5, the full variable domain reads ETGVTQSPTHLIKTRGQQVTLRCSSQSGHNTVSWYQQALGQGPQFIFQYYREEENGRGNFPPRFSGLQFPNYSSELNVNALELDDSALYLCASSLFLQETQYFGPGTRLLVL.

The chain has TRBV19 and TRBJ2-5; the D is unclear. Trimming removed 0 bases from V and 1 base from J, with 9 bases in between. Germline V gene data show CDR1 as LNHDA and CDR2 as SQIVND (reference sequence). The CDR3 totals 15 residues. In nucleotides, the CDR3 is TGTGCCAGTAGTATAGATGGTTCAAGCCAAGAGACCCAGTACTTC. It translates to CASSIDGSSQETQYF.

This clone was recorded only once. The V gene is TRBV5-1, the J gene TRBJ2-1; D possibly corresponds to TRBD2 (6 bases). The germline V gene has CDR1 SGHRS and CDR2 YFSETQ. This CDR3 comprises 15 residues. V dropped 4 bases and J dropped 3 bases, with 14 bases sitting between them. In nucleotides, the CDR3 is TGCGCCAGCAGCGTCACTAGCCCGGACTACAATGAGCAGTTCTTC. Protein sequence: CASSVTSPDYNEQFF.

The V gene is TRBV19, the J gene TRBJ2-1; 11 bases line up with TRBD2. Per the germline V gene, CDR1 is LNHDA and CDR2 is SQIVND (reference sequence). The length of the CDR3 is 14 residues. The J segment lost 6 bases and the V segment lost 6 bases, leaving 4 bases of the junction unmatched. The CDR3 coding sequence is TGTGCCAGTAGGAAACTAGCGGGAGTCAATGAGCAGTTCTTC. Translating it yields CASRKLAGVNEQFF.

The V and J genes are TRBV5-1 and TRBJ1-1; 7 bases are a match to TRBD1. The V and J ends lost 4 bases and 4 bases, in that order; junction bases with no gene match: 10. Germline CDR1 SGHRS, CDR2 YFSETQ. The CDR3 is 15 amino acids. Here the CDR3 reads CASSLHEGARTEAFF. CDR3 nucleotide sequence: TGCGCCAGCAGCCTCCATGAGGGGGCGCGCACTGAAGCTTTCTTT. The full variable domain, its missing parts supplied by reference TRBV5-1 and TRBJ1-1, is KAGVTQTPRYLIKTRGQQVTLSCSPISGHRSVSWYQQTPGQGLQFLFEYFSETQRNKGNFPGRFSGRQFSNSRSEMNVSTLELGDSALYLCASSLHEGARTEAFFGQGTRLTVV.